These 17 T cell receptor beta chains share one sample of origin, sequenced in a study of lymphopenia after photon versus proton radiotherapy (dated by TCRdb to 2018 to 2020). Library method: the immunoSEQ multiplex PCR assay. The clones in this table, taken by TCRdb from immuneACCESS, are in-frame only. Not every clone is retained; where verified, under half of the shortfall comes from an unresolved V gene, and the cause of the rest is unknown. The sample contains about 25,000 clones, over 80% of them found a single time. In total, the top ten clones hold under 4.5% of the sample. Sequenced material: peripheral blood, taken from a patient treated with photon-based radiotherapy. These receptors originate from a woman between 45 and 65 years old with pancreatic cancer.

The rearrangement links TRBV28 to TRBJ1-5; 10 bases match TRBD1. Trimming took 6 bases from V and 6 from J; bases not matched to a gene: 2. This CDR3 contains 13 residues. Germline CDR1 and CDR2: MDHEN and SYDVKM. The CDR3 DNA reads TGTGCCAGCAGCCGACAGGGGGCTCAGCCCCAGCATTTT. Translated: CASSRQGAQPQHF.

The chain uses TRBV18 and TRBJ1-3; unclear D gene. V was shortened by 0 bases and J by 8 bases, with 14 bases between the two germline ends. Germline CDR1 is KGHSH and CDR2 is LQKENI. The CDR3 loop spans 15 amino acids. CDR3 residues: CASSPPANLWDTIYF. CDR3 coding DNA: TGTGCCAGCTCACCACCGGCGAATTTATGGGACACCATATATTTT.

The rearrangement links TRBV27 to TRBJ1-6; TRBD1 might be the D (5 bases). CDR1 is MNHEY, CDR2 SMNVEV, per germline (reference sequence). The CDR3 extends over 16 amino acids. V was cut by 5 bases and J by 3 bases, with 14 bases left in between. CDR3 residues: CASSRRDGNYNSPLHF. Here the CDR3 DNA reads TGTGCCAGCAGTCGCCGGGACGGAAACTATAATTCACCCCTCCACTTT.

This chain joins TRBV19 and TRBJ1-2, with 9 bases identical to TRBD1. J lost 5 bases, V lost 4 bases, and 2 bases had no gene match. Per the germline V gene, CDR1 is LNHDA and CDR2 is SQIVND (reference sequence). The CDR3 contains 13 residues. The CDR3 coding sequence is TGTGCCAGTAGTAGACAGGGGGGGTATGGCTACACCTTC. It yields the protein CASSRQGGYGYTF.

This chain connects TRBV18 to TRBJ1-6, with unresolved D. Germline V CDR1 and CDR2: KGHSH, LQKENI. The V end was cut by 6 bases, the J end by 0 bases, with 15 bases between. The CDR3 totals 17 residues. The CDR3 nucleotides read TGTGCCAGCTCCCCAGCGTCAGGAAGCTCCTATAATTCACCCCTCCACTTT. As protein: CASSPASGSSYNSPLHF.

J is TRBJ2-7 and V is TRBV4-2; TRBD1 or TRBD2 may be the D gene (6 bases each). Germline values: CDR1 LGHNA, CDR2 YNFKEQ. The germline V and J ends were trimmed by 0 bases and 1 base, with 13 bases remaining between them. This CDR3 comprises 16 residues. The CDR3: CASSQEGGTYSYEQYF. The CDR3 DNA is TGTGCCAGCAGCCAAGAAGGGGGGACTTATTCCTACGAGCAGTACTTC.

The chain has TRBV10-2 and TRBJ2-2; TRBD1 might be the D (5 bases). The CDR3 consists of 14 residues. Trimming cost V 4 bases and J 5 bases, with 11 bases left between them. The germline V gene has CDR1 WSHSY and CDR2 SAAADI. CDR3 residues: CASSAQGRTGELFF. The CDR3 bases are TGCGCCAGCAGTGCGCAGGGAAGGACCGGGGAGCTGTTTTTT.

The rearrangement uses TRBV19 and TRBJ2-5; tentatively, D is TRBD2 (5 bases). CDR1 LNHDA and CDR2 SQIVND come from the germline V gene (reference sequence). V lost 4 bases to trimming and J lost 7 bases, with 13 bases between them. This CDR3 has 13 residues. Here the CDR3 DNA reads TGTGCCAGTAGTAGGCAAAACCGGGGGACCCAGTACTTC. Its translation is CASSRQNRGTQYF.

The chain combines TRBV4-2 with TRBJ1-1, with unresolved D. With 3 bases removed from V and 8 bases from J, the gap between germline ends came to 13 bases. CDR1 LGHNA and CDR2 YNFKEQ come from the germline V gene. The CDR3 consists of 13 residues. As DNA, the CDR3 is TGTGCCAGCAGCCAGGCGCGGGAACGCGAAGCTTTCTTT. Its translation is CASSQAREREAFF.

This clone was seen once. Written as DNA, the CDR3 is TGTGCTAGTGGACATGACAGGAGCTCCTACAATGAGCAGTTCTTC. This encodes CASGHDRSSYNEQFF. This rearrangement joins TRBV12-5 to TRBJ2-1, with D maybe TRBD1 (6 bases). The V and J ends lost 6 bases and 0 bases respectively, with 12 bases between them. This CDR3 is 15 amino acids long. The germline V gene has CDR1 LGHNT and CDR2 FRNRAP.

The chain joins TRBV5-1 to TRBJ2-2, with TRBD2 matching over 9 bases. The trim removed 2 bases at V and 6 bases at J, leaving 5 bases unmatched. The CDR3 runs 15 residues. CDR1 SGHRS and CDR2 YFSETQ come from the germline V gene. For the CDR3, the DNA is TGCGCCAGCAGCTTACTAGCGGGCGGTTCCGGGGAGCTGTTTTTT. Translating it yields CASSLLAGGSGELFF.

This clone was seen just once. V and J are TRBV28 and TRBJ1-5; D perhaps matches TRBD1 (5 bases). Germline V CDR1 and CDR2: MDHEN, SYDVKM. This CDR3 comprises 17 residues. V was cut by 2 bases and J by 1 base, with 15 bases left in between. CDR3 nucleotides: TGTGCCAGCAGTTTAGCACGGGGACGGCCCAGCAATCAGCCCCAGCATTTT. Its protein is CASSLARGRPSNQPQHF.

CDR3 DNA sequence: TGCGCCAGCAGCTTCGGACAGGCTGAAGCTTTCTTT. It yields the protein CASSFGQAEAFF. The chain couples TRBV5-1 to TRBJ1-1; 7 bases fit TRBD1. After removal of 2 bases from V and 6 bases from J, the junction contained 1 base not matched to a gene. The length of the CDR3 is 12 residues. Germline V gene lookup returns CDR1 SGHRS and CDR2 YFSETQ.

CDR3 coding DNA: TGTGCCAGCGGGCGGAACACTGAAGCTTTCTTT. Translation: CASGRNTEAFF. The J gene is TRBJ1-1, the V gene TRBV2; no clear D gene. V was trimmed by 8 bases and J by 1 base, leaving 5 bases between them. The CDR3 loop spans 11 amino acids. Looked up from germline, CDR1 is SNHLY and CDR2 is FYNNEI. Filled out from reference TRBV2 and TRBJ1-1, the complete variable domain reads EPEVTQTPSHQVTQMGQEVILRCVPISNHLYFYWYRQILGQKVEFLVSFYNNEISEKSEIFDDQFSVERPDGSNFTLKIRSTKLEDSAMYFCASGRNTEAFFGQGTRLTVV.

The chain is built from TRBV11-2 and TRBJ2-7; no clear D gene. Trimming shortened V by 0 bases and J by 7 bases, and 10 bases separated the two germline ends. Germline V gene lookup returns CDR1 SGHAT and CDR2 FQNNGV. The CDR3 is 13 amino acids. In nucleotides, the CDR3 is TGTGCCAGCAGCTTAGAGGCAATGCGGGAGCAGTACTTC. Protein sequence: CASSLEAMREQYF.

This CDR3 is CASSQLGTAAEQYF. The CDR3 nucleotides read TGCGCCAGCAGCCAACTGGGGACAGCCGCGGAGCAGTACTTC. The V gene is TRBV4-3, the J gene TRBJ2-7; 7 nucleotides agree with TRBD1. Looked up from germline, CDR1 is LGHNA and CDR2 is YSLEER. There are 14 residues in the CDR3. V lost 2 bases to trimming and J lost 7 bases; unmatched junction nucleotides: 8.

V usage is TRBV5-1 and J usage is TRBJ2-2; D gene ambiguous. The V gene's germline CDR1 is SGHRS and CDR2 YFSETQ. Trimming took 3 bases from V and 4 from J, leaving 13 bases between them. This CDR3 spans 15 amino acids. This CDR3 reads CASSSTPGGTGELFF. CDR3 coding DNA: TGCGCCAGCAGCTCGACCCCCGGTGGCACCGGGGAGCTGTTTTTT.